This T cell receptor beta chain was profiled in a study of graft-versus-host responses after intestinal transplantation. Whole-study context: Recipients were all induced with anti-thymocyte globulin, then given tacrolimus and steroids for roughly 3 years. General observations from the study: After transplant, early declines in HvG clones were associated with peak levels of circulating GvH clones. GvH clones surfaced in recipient marrow, some emerging earlier in ileum or blood.

Assay: immunoSEQ multiplex PCR; the TCRdb copy retains only in-frame clones and omits some. The sample has about 83,000 clones, less than 90% seen once. The CDR3 is made up of 16 amino acids. Per the germline V gene, CDR1 is SNHLY and CDR2 is FYNNEI. V trimming: 8 bases; J trimming: 5 bases; junction bases outside the gene matches: 8. In regard to this clone: Its antigen remains unknown.

The chain employs TRBV2 and TRBJ1-6; 11 positions agree with TRBD1. The specimen was unstimulated CD4+ T cells sorted from spleen or lymph node cells, collected before intestinal transplant. This clonotype was sampled from a human donor who received an intestinal transplant. CDR3 coding DNA: TGTGCCAGCGGGGCGGACAGGGGGCTTAATAATTCACCCCTCCACTTT. This encodes CASGADRGLNNSPLHF.